This passage covers 20 T cell receptor beta chains from one sample sequenced in a study of blood T cell repertoires in COVID-19. Using immunoSEQ multiplex PCR, the repertoire was profiled, and TCRdb retains in-frame clones only, with some absent. Here the sample spans 150,000 or so clones, 70% to 80% being singletons. The sequencing sample was made of peripheral blood. The receptors shown here come from a woman aged 55-70 years with COVID-19, enrolled during active disease.

This rearrangement joins TRBV6-5 to TRBJ2-3; 7 nucleotides align to TRBD2. Trimming cost V 6 bases and J 2 bases; bases outside gene matches: 5. This CDR3 is 14 amino acids long. Germline lookup yields CDR1 MNHEY and CDR2 SVGAGI. CDR3 residues: CASRRGKYTDTQYF. The CDR3 coding sequence is TGTGCCAGCAGGCGGGGGAAATACACAGATACGCAGTATTTT.

The V gene is TRBV6-5, the J gene TRBJ2-5; TRBD2 is a possible D gene (6 bases). The CDR3 contains 16 residues. Germline V CDR1 and CDR2: MNHEY, SVGAGI. The V end was cut by 0 bases, the J end by 5 bases, with 16 bases between. Here the CDR3 reads CASSYSLMGGPETQYF. CDR3 nucleotide sequence: TGTGCCAGCAGTTACTCTTTGATGGGAGGCCCCGAGACCCAGTACTTC.

The J gene is TRBJ1-5, the V gene TRBV7-2; D perhaps matches TRBD1 (5 bases). V dropped 5 bases and J dropped 7 bases, with 21 bases sitting between them. The CDR3 has 16 residues. The V gene's germline CDR1 is SGHTA and CDR2 FQGNSA. CDR3 sequence: CASSRNGGVRGQPQHF. In DNA, the CDR3 is TGTGCCAGCAGCCGTAACGGGGGAGTGAGGGGACAGCCCCAGCATTTT.

The chain combines TRBV4-3 with TRBJ2-7; TRBD1 might be the D (6 bases). The CDR3 runs to 15 residues. Germline V gene data show CDR1 as LGHNA and CDR2 as YSLEER. V lost 4 bases to trimming and J lost 4 bases, with 17 bases between them. DNA for the CDR3: TGCGCCAGCAGCCTCGAGATGACAGGACATTACGAGCAGTACTTC. It is translated as CASSLEMTGHYEQYF.

This chain uses TRBV7-3 with TRBJ2-3; a weak D match, TRBD2 (5 bases). The ends were cut back, 6 bases at V and 0 bases at J, with 13 bases in the middle. Per the germline V gene, CDR1 is SGHTA and CDR2 is FQGTGA. The CDR3 has 15 amino acids. Here the CDR3 DNA reads TGTGCCAGCAGTCTGAGGGTCTCTAGCACAGATACGCAGTATTTT. This gives the protein CASSLRVSSTDTQYF.

This clone was detected a few times. Here the CDR3 DNA reads TGTGCCAGCAGCTTGGAGGGACAGGGTGCGACTGAAGCTTTCTTT. Protein: CASSLEGQGATEAFF. V is TRBV7-3 and J is TRBJ1-1; 9 bases match TRBD1. V shed 3 bases, J shed 5 bases, and the junction held 7 bases outside the gene matches. The CDR3 is 15 amino acids. Germline values: CDR1 SGHTA, CDR2 FQGTGA.

The sample holds one count of this clone. CDR3 DNA: TGTGCCACAAGGGACAGCGAGCCTAACTATGGCTACACCTTC. This sequence encodes CATRDSEPNYGYTF. The chain carries TRBV19 and TRBJ1-2; 7 bases align to TRBD1. The CDR3 is 14 residues long. The V and J ends lost 10 bases and 0 bases, in that order; junction bases with no gene match: 8. CDR1 and CDR2 from the germline V gene are LNHDA and SQIVND (reference sequence).

This chain connects TRBV7-8 to TRBJ1-1; 9 bases map to TRBD1. J was trimmed by 3 bases and V by 1 base; bases with no gene match: 6. The CDR3 runs 16 residues. CDR1 is SGHVS, CDR2 FQNEAQ, per germline. This CDR3 is CASSLGTGVRYTEAFF. Written as DNA, the CDR3 is TGTGCCAGCAGCTTAGGGACAGGGGTTCGGTACACTGAAGCTTTCTTT.

The chain couples TRBV9 to TRBJ2-3; TRBD2 aligns across 11 bases. CDR3 length: 16 residues. The junction had 6 bases not matched to a gene; V was cut back by 1 base and J by 5 bases. The germline CDR1 and CDR2 sequences are SGDLS and YYNGEE. The CDR3 here is CASSVNLAGGEDTQYF. The DNA for the CDR3 is TGTGCCAGCAGCGTAAACCTAGCGGGAGGCGAAGATACGCAGTATTTT.

The count of this clone is one. V gene TRBV11-3 combines with J gene TRBJ2-7; 11 positions match TRBD1. Germline CDR1 and CDR2: SGHNT and YENEEA. V lost 5 bases, J lost 5 bases, and 11 bases stayed unmatched. CDR3 length: 16 residues. The CDR3 reads CASSPSRDRGRDEQYV. CDR3 nucleotides: TGTGCCAGCAGCCCTAGCCGGGACAGGGGGAGGGACGAGCAGTACGTC.

This clone appeared a few times. The chain couples TRBV2 to TRBJ1-3; 9 bases line up with TRBD1. Germline loops: CDR1 SNHLY, CDR2 FYNNEI. Trimming cost V 6 bases and J 4 bases; bases outside gene matches: 7. The CDR3 length is 15 residues. The CDR3 nucleotides read TGTGCCAGCAGCGCGGGACAGGGCTTGGGAAACACCATATATTTT. Amino acid sequence: CASSAGQGLGNTIYF. Looking up the rest from reference TRBV2 and TRBJ1-3 gives the full variable domain: EPEVTQTPSHQVTQMGQEVILRCVPISNHLYFYWYRQILGQKVEFLVSFYNNEISEKSEIFDDQFSVERPDGSNFTLKIRSTKLEDSAMYFCASSAGQGLGNTIYFGEGSWLTVV.

Only a few counts were recorded for this clone. This chain uses TRBV2 with TRBJ2-2; D is undetermined. CDR1 and CDR2 from the germline V gene are SNHLY and FYNNEI. The CDR3 has 11 amino acids. Trimming removed 8 bases at V and 16 bases at J, with 17 bases between. In DNA, the CDR3 is TGTGCCAGCCTCCTGGGCGCCCGATCGTTTTTT. Its translation: CASLLGARSFF.

The genes are TRBV11-1 and TRBJ2-3, with TRBD2 matching over 11 bases. Trimming removed 5 bases from V and 6 bases from J; junction bases left unmatched: 10. The CDR3 extends over 16 amino acids. The germline V gene encodes CDR1 SGHAT and CDR2 FQDESV (reference sequence). The CDR3 is CASSAKTSGVPDTQYF. CDR3 DNA: TGTGCCAGCAGCGCGAAGACTAGCGGGGTACCGGATACGCAGTATTTT.

The V call is TRBV28, the J call TRBJ1-1; D might be TRBD1 (5 bases). Per the germline V gene, CDR1 is MDHEN and CDR2 is SYDVKM. This CDR3 region has 17 residues. Trimming left V 2 bases short and J 0 bases short, with 16 bases between. The CDR3 DNA reads TGTGCCAGCAGTTTACCTCAGGTGGGACTTATGAACACTGAAGCTTTCTTT. It yields the protein CASSLPQVGLMNTEAFF. The variable domain in full, completed from reference TRBV28 and TRBJ1-1, reads DVKVTQSSRYLVKRTGEKVFLECVQDMDHENMFWYRQDPGLGLRLIYFSYDVKMKEKGDIPEGYSVSREKKERFSLILESASTNQTSMYLCASSLPQVGLMNTEAFFGQGTRLTVV.

The chain couples TRBV6-6 to TRBJ1-3; a weak D match, TRBD1 (5 bases). V was trimmed by 4 bases and J by 1 base, leaving 11 bases between them. Germline CDR1 and CDR2: MNHNY and SVGAGI (reference sequence). This CDR3 region has 15 residues. The CDR3 bases are TGTGCCAGCAGTTTTACAGGTGAATCTGGAAACACCATATATTTT. Translation: CASSFTGESGNTIYF.

The V call is TRBV7-2, the J call TRBJ2-7; unclear D gene. The germline V gene has CDR1 SGHTA and CDR2 FQGNSA. Trimming shortened V by 5 bases and J by 0 bases, and 8 bases separated the two germline ends. The CDR3 sequence is 13 residues long. The CDR3 DNA is TGTGCCAGCAGCGAATGGAGCTCCTACGAGCAGTACGTC. It yields the protein CASSEWSSYEQYV.

This rearrangement joins TRBV14 to TRBJ2-3; 9 bases are a match to TRBD2. Germline V gives CDR1 SGHDN, CDR2 FVKESK. V lost 4 bases, J lost 5 bases, and 10 bases stayed unmatched. This CDR3 has 16 residues. The CDR3 region has the DNA TGTGCCAGCAGCCCGGGGAGCGGGGGGCCCAAAGATACGCAGTATTTT. This sequence encodes CASSPGSGGPKDTQYF.

This chain connects TRBV4-3 to TRBJ1-6; no clear D gene. This CDR3 contains 16 residues. Trimming shortened V by 0 bases and J by 4 bases, and 10 bases separated the two germline ends. The V gene's germline CDR1 is LGHNA and CDR2 YSLEER. Written as DNA, the CDR3 is TGCGCCAGCAGCCAAGATCGAGTTTCATATAATTCACCCCTCCACTTT. Encoded protein: CASSQDRVSYNSPLHF.

The chain employs TRBV6-2 or TRBV6-3 and TRBJ2-7, with D perhaps matching TRBD1 (7 bases). The CDR3 has 16 residues. V shed 6 bases and J shed 2 bases, with 20 bases lying between them. Germline loops: CDR1 MNHEY, CDR2 SVGEGT. The CDR3 spells CASSSSPGGLPYEQYF. The CDR3 DNA sequence: TGTGCCAGCAGCTCCTCGCCAGGGGGACTCCCCTACGAGCAGTACTTC.

This chain uses TRBV6-5 with TRBJ1-1; 8 nucleotides agree with TRBD1. The CDR3 has 13 residues. Germline V CDR1 and CDR2: MNHEY, SVGAGI. Trimming took 6 bases from V and 7 from J; bases not matched to a gene: 7. CDR3 nucleotide sequence: TGTGCCAGCAGACCAGGGGGCATGGTTGAAGCTTTCTTT. Its translation: CASRPGGMVEAFF.